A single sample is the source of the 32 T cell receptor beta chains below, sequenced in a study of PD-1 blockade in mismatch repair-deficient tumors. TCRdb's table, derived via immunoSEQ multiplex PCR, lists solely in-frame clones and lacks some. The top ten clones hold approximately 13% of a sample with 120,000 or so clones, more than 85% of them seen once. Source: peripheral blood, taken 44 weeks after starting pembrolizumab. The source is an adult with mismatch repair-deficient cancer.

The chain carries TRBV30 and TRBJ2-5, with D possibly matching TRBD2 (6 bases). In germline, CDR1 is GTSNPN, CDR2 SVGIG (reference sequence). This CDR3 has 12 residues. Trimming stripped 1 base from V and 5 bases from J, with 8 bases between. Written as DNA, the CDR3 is TGTGCCTGGAGTGGGAGCGGGGAGACCCAGTACTTC. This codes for CAWSGSGETQYF.

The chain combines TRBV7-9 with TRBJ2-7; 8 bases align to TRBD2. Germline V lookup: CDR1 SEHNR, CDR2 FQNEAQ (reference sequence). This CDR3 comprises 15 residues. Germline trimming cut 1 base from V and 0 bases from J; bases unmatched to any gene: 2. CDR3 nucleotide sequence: TGTGCCAGCAGCTTAGAGGGGACTAGCTCCTACGAGCAGTACTTC. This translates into CASSLEGTSSYEQYF.

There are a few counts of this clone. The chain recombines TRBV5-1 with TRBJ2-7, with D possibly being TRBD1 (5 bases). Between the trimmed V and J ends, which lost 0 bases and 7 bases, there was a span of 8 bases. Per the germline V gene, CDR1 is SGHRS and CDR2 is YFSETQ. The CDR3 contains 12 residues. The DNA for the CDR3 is TGCGCCAGCAGCTTGGCAGGGCAAGAGCAGTACTTC. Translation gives CASSLAGQEQYF. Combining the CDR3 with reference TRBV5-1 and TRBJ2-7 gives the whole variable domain KAGVTQTPRYLIKTRGQQVTLSCSPISGHRSVSWYQQTPGQGLQFLFEYFSETQRNKGNFPGRFSGRQFSNSRSEMNVSTLELGDSALYLCASSLAGQEQYFGPGTRLTVT.

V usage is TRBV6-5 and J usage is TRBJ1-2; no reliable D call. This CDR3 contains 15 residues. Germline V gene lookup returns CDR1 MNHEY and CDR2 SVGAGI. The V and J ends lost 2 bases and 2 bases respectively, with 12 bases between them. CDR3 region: CASSYRRLMNYGYTF. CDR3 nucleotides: TGTGCCAGCAGTTACCGAAGACTGATGAACTATGGCTACACCTTC.

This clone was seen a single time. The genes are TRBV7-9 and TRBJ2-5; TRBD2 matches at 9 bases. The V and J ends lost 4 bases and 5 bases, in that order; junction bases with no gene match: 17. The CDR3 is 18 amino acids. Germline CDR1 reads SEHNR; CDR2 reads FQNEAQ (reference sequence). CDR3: CASSSQVGLATLMETQYF. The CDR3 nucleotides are TGTGCCAGCAGCTCCCAAGTGGGACTAGCCACGCTTATGGAGACCCAGTACTTC.

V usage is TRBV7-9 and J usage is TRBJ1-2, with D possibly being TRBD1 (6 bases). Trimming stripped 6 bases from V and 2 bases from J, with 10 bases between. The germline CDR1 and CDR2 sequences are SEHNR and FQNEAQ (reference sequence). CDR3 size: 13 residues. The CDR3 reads CASSSGQNYGYTF. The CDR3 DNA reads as TGTGCCAGCAGTTCAGGACAGAACTATGGCTACACCTTC.

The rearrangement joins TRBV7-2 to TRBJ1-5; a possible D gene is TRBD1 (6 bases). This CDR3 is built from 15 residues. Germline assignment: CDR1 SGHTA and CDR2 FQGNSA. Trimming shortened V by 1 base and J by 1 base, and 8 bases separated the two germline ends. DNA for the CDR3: TGTGCCAGCAGCTTAGGGGGGCTGAGCAATCAGCCCCAGCATTTT. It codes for CASSLGGLSNQPQHF.

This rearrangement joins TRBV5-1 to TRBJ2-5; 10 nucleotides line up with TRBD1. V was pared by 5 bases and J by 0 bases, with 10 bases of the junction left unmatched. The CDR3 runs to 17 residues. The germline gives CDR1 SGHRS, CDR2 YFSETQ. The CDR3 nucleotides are TGCGCCAGCAGATCTGACAGGGGGCGCGGGTACCAAGAGACCCAGTACTTC. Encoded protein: CASRSDRGRGYQETQYF.

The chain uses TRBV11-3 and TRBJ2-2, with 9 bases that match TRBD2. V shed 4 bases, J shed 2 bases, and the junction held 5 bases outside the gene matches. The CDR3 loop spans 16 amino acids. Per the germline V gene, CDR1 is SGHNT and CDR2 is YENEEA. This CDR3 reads CASSSGTSYNTGELFF. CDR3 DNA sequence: TGTGCCAGCAGCTCTGGGACTAGCTACAACACCGGGGAGCTGTTTTTT.

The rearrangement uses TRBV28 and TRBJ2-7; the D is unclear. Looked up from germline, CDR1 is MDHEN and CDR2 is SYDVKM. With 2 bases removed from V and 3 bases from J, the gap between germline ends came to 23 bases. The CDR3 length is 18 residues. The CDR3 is CASSLPRGRVGVIYEQYF. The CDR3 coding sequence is TGTGCCAGCAGTTTACCCCGAGGCCGGGTCGGAGTTATCTACGAGCAGTACTTC.

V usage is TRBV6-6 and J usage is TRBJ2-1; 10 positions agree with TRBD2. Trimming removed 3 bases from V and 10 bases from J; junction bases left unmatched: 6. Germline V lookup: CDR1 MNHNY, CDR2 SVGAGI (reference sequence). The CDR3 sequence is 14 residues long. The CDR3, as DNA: TGTGCCAGCAGTTATGGGCTAGCGGGAGTCGAGCAGTTCTTC. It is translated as CASSYGLAGVEQFF.

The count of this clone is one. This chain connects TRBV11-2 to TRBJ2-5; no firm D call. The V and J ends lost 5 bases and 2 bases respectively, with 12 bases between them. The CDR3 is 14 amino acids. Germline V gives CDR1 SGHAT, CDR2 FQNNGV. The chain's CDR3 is CASSLVLLQETQYF. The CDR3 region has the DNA TGTGCCAGCAGCCTGGTTCTCCTTCAAGAGACCCAGTACTTC.

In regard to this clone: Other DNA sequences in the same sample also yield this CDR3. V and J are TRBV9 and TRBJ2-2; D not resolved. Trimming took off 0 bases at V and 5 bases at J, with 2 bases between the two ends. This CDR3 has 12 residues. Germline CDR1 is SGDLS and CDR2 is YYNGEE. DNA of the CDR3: TGTGCCAGCAGCGTAGATACCGGGGAGCTGTTTTTT. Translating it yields CASSVDTGELFF. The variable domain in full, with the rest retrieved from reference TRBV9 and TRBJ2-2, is DSGVTQTPKHLITATGQRVTLRCSPRSGDLSVYWYQQSLDQGLQFLIQYYNGEERAKGNILERFSAQQFPDLHSELNLSSLELGDSALYFCASSVDTGELFFGEGSRLTVL.

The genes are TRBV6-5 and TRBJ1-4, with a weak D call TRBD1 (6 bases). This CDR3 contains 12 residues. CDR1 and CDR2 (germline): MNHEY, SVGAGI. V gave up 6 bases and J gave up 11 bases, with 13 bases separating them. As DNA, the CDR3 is TGTGCCAGCAGCCCCGGAGGGGGGAAACTGTTTTTT. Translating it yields CASSPGGGKLFF.

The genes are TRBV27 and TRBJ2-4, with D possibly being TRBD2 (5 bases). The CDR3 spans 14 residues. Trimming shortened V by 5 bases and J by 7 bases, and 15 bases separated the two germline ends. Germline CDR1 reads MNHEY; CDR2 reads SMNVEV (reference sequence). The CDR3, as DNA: TGTGCCAGCAGTGACGGGCTGAGGAGGAACATTCAGTACTTC. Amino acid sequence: CASSDGLRRNIQYF.

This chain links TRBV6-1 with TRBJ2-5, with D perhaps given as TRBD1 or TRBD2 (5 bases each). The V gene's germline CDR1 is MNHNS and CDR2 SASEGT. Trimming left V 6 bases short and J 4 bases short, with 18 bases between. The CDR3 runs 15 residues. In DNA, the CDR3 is TGTGCCAGCAGCCCCCGGGACGGGAAGGTAGAGACCCAGTACTTC. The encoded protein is CASSPRDGKVETQYF.

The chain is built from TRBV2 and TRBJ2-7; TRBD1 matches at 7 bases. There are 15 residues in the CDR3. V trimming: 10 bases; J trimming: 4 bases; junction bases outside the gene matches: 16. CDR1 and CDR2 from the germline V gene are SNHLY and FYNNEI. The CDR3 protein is CATSRFAGGSYEQYF. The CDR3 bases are TGTGCCACCTCGAGGTTTGCAGGGGGATCGTACGAGCAGTACTTC.

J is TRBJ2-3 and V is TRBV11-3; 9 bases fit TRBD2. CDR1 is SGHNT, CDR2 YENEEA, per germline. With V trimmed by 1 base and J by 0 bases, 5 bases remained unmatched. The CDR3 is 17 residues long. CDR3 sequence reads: CASSLASSGTSTDTQYF. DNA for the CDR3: TGTGCCAGCAGCTTAGCCTCTAGCGGGACTAGCACAGATACGCAGTATTTT. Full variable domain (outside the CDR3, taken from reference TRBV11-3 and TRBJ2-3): EAGVVQSPRYKIIEKKQPVAFWCNPISGHNTLYWYLQNLGQGPELLIRYENEEAVDDSQLPKDRFSAERLKGVDSTLKIQPAELGDSAVYLCASSLASSGTSTDTQYFGPGTRLTVL.

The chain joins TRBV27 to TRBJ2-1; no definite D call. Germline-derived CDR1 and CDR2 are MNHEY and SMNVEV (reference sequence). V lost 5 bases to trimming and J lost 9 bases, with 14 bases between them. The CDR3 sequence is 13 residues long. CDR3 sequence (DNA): TGTGCCAGCAGTCCCTTCGTAGCCTTTGAGCAGTTCTTC. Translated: CASSPFVAFEQFF.

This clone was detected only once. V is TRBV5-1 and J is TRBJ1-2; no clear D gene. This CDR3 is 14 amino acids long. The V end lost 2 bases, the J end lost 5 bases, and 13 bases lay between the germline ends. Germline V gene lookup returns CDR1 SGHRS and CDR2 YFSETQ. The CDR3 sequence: CASSFASTGYGYTF. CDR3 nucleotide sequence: TGCGCCAGCAGCTTTGCTTCAACGGGGTATGGCTACACCTTC.

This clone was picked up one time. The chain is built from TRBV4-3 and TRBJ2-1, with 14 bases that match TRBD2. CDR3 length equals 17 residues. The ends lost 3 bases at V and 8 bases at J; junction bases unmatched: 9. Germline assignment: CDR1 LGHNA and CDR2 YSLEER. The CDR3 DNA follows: TGCGCCAGCAGCCAGGGGCCTCGACTAGCGGGAGGGGATGAGCAGTTCTTC. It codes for CASSQGPRLAGGDEQFF.

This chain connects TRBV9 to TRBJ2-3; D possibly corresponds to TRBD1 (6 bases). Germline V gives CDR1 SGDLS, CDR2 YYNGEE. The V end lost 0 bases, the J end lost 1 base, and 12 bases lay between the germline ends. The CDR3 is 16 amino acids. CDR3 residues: CASSVASGAGTDTQYF. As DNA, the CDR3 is TGTGCCAGCAGCGTAGCTTCAGGGGCTGGCACAGATACGCAGTATTTT. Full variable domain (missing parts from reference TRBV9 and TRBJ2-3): DSGVTQTPKHLITATGQRVTLRCSPRSGDLSVYWYQQSLDQGLQFLIQYYNGEERAKGNILERFSAQQFPDLHSELNLSSLELGDSALYFCASSVASGAGTDTQYFGPGTRLTVL.

The CDR3 DNA follows: TGTGCCAGCAGCGCGTTAGCGGGAGGGTCCTACAATGAGCAGTTCTTC. Its translation is CASSALAGGSYNEQFF. V and J are TRBV9 and TRBJ2-1; the match to TRBD2 covers 11 bases. Germline loops: CDR1 SGDLS, CDR2 YYNGEE. The CDR3 is made up of 16 amino acids. J was trimmed by 1 base and V by 3 bases; bases with no gene match: 3.

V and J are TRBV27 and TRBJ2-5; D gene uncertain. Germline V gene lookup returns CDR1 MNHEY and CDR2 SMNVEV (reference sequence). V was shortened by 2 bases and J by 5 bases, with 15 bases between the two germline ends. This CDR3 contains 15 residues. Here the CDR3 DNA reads TGTGCCAGCAGTTTAGGGGAAGGGTCCGGGGAGACCCAGTACTTC. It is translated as CASSLGEGSGETQYF.

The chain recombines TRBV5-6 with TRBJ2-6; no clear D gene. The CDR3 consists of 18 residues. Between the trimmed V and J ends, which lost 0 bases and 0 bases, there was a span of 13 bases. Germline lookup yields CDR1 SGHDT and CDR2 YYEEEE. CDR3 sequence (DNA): TGTGCCAGCAGCTTGGAGGGCTATGGTGGCTCTGGGGCCAACGTCCTGACTTTC. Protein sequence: CASSLEGYGGSGANVLTF.

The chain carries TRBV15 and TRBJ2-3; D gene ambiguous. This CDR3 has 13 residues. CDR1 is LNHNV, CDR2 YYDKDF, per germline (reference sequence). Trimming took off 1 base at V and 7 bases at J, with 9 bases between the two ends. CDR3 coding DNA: TGTGCCACCAGCAGAGTAGGGTGGAATACGCAGTATTTT. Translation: CATSRVGWNTQYF.

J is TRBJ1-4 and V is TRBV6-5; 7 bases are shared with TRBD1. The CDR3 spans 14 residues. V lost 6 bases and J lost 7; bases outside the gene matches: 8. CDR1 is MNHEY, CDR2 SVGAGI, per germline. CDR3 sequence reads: CASRRGGLGEKLFF. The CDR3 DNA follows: TGTGCCAGCAGGCGAGGGGGCCTAGGTGAAAAACTGTTTTTT.

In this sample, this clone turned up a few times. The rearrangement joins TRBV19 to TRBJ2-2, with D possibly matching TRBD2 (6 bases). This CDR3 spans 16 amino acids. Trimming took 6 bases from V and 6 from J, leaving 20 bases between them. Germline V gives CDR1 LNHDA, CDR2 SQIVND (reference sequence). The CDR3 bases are TGTGCCAGTAGGCATCTGGCGGGAAAGGGCGCCGGGGAGCTGTTTTTT. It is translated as CASRHLAGKGAGELFF. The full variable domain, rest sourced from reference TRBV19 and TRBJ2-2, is DGGITQSPKYLFRKEGQNVTLSCEQNLNHDAMYWYRQDPGQGLRLIYYSQIVNDFQKGDIAEGYSVSREKKESFPLTVTSAQKNPTAFYLCASRHLAGKGAGELFFGEGSRLTVL.

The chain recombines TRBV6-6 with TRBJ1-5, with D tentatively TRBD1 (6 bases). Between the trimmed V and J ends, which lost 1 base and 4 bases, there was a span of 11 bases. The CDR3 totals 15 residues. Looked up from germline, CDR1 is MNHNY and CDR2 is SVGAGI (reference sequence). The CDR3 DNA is TGTGCCAGCAGTTACTGGGGGGCCTGGAATCAGCCCCAGCATTTT. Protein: CASSYWGAWNQPQHF.

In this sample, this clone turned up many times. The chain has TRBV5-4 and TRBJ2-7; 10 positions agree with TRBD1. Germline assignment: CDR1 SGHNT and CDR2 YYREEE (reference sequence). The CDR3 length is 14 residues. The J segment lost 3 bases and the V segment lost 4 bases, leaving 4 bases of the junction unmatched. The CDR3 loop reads CASSAGQGFYEQYF. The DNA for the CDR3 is TGTGCCAGCAGCGCGGGACAGGGGTTCTACGAGCAGTACTTC.

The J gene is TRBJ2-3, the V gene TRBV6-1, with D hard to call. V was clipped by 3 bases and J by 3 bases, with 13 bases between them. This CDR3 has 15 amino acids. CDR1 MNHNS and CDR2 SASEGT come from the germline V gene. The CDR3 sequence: CASSEAKELTDTQYF. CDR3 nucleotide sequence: TGTGCCAGCAGTGAGGCGAAAGAGCTTACAGATACGCAGTATTTT.

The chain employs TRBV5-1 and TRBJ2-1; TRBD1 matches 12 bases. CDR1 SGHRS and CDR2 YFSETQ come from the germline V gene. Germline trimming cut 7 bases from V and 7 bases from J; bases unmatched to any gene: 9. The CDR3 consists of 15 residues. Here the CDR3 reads CASFPGTGGTNEQFF. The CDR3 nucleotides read TGCGCCAGCTTCCCCGGGACAGGGGGCACGAATGAGCAGTTCTTC. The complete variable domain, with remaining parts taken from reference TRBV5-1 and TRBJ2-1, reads KAGVTQTPRYLIKTRGQQVTLSCSPISGHRSVSWYQQTPGQGLQFLFEYFSETQRNKGNFPGRFSGRQFSNSRSEMNVSTLELGDSALYLCASFPGTGGTNEQFFGPGTRLTVL.